This TCR beta chain comes out of a study of neurological immune-mediated disorders. Time point: longitudinal time-point 1 (baseline). V was shortened by 3 bases and J by 5 bases, with 17 bases between the two germline ends. Per the germline V gene, CDR1 is MDHEN and CDR2 is SYDVKM. The CDR3 sequence is 16 residues long. cDNA was made by 5'RACE with 10-nucleotide random UMIs. TCRdb independently ran MiXCR on the 5' RACE reads; one entry per CDR3 protein. The sample gives more than 70,000 distinct CDR3 sequences, roughly a tenth of which show up once; around a tenth is in the top ten. This receptor was taken from a man aged 25-45 years in good health. Sequencing was performed on PBMCs. The chain couples TRBV28 to TRBJ1-5; D gene uncertain. DNA of the CDR3: TGTGCCAGCAGTTTTTTGGGGAATCCAATCCATCAGCCCCAGCATTTT. Protein sequence: CASSFLGNPIHQPQHF.